The TCR beta chain under discussion was sequenced for a study of shared clonotypes between healthy human individuals. In the study overall: CD8 memory received one plate per donor, CD8 naive two, CD4 memory three and CD4 naive three. Study-level results: Non-shared clonotypes displayed generation probabilities falling below those of clonotypes present in all four donors.

As handled by the study authors: With immunoSEQ giving junction-only sequences and no quality scores, filtering differed. Using immunoSEQ multiplex PCR, the repertoire was profiled, and TCRdb retains in-frame clones only, with some absent. Clone size and V and J calls were adopted from that table, with D and trimming inferred from the DNA. The profile shows roughly 2.2 million clones, 85% to 95% of them singletons. The CDR3 is 16 residues long. Germline CDR1 and CDR2: SGHRS and YFSETQ. V shed 0 bases and J 6 bases; nucleotides not matched to a gene: 1. As regards this clone: The antigen is not known.

This sequence joins TRBV5-1 and TRBJ2-1; 15 bases fit TRBD2. The specimen sequenced was naive CD4+ T cells from PBMCs. The subset is: CD45RA+ positively selected. The clonotype comes from a young man in good health. Some clones in this sample may be carry-over from other donors' samples. The CDR3: CASSLGTSGRANEQFF. CDR3 bases: TGCGCCAGCAGCTTGGGGACTAGCGGGAGGGCCAATGAGCAGTTCTTC.